The subject of this entry is one T cell receptor (beta chain). Its antigen is not known. This CDR3 is 15 amino acids long. Germline CDR1 LNHDA, CDR2 SQIVND (reference sequence). Trimming cost V 6 bases and J 5 bases; bases outside gene matches: 10. These data come from a study of shared clonotypes between healthy human individuals. Study-level results: For sorted subsets, rarefaction showed incomplete sequencing despite large depth.

Sequencing used immunoSEQ multiplex PCR; TCRdb keeps in-frame clones, though not all of them. The table has about 2.4 million clones, under 95% seen once; the top ten hold 0.36%. Sequenced: naive CD4+ T cells from PBMCs. Noted subset: CD45RA+ positively selected. The V gene is TRBV19, the J gene TRBJ2-1; 7 nucleotides match TRBD2. The receptor comes from a man aged 18 to 29 in good health. Some clones in this sample may be carry-over from other donors' samples. CDR3 nucleotides: TGTGCCAGTAGGACCCGCGGGAGCCTGGACAATGAGCAGTTCTTC. Its protein product is CASRTRGSLDNEQFF.